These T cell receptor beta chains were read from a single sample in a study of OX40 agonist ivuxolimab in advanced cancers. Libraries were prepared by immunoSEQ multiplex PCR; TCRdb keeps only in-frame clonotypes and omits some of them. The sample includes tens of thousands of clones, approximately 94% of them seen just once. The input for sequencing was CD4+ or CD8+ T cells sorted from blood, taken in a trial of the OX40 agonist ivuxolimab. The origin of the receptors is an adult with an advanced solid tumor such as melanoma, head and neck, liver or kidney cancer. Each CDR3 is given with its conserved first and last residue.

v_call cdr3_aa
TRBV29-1 CSVEREMDTQYF
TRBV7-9 CASSSPDSNEQFF
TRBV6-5 CASSLLAGTGNEQFF
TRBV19 CASSIGAGLSYEQYF
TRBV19 CASTLGNEQFF
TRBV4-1 CASSPPGTLGEQYF
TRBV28 CASSLSRNQPQHF
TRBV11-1 CASSYRWGNEQFF
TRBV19 CASSPGTDYEQYF
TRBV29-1 CSVEESTNYEQYF
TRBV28 CASGGTGTSGRAGELFF
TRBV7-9 CASSHVVRPNTEAFF
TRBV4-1 CASSPGQGSGNTIYF
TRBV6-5 CATTLASEQYF
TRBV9 CASSANLAGGIGELFF
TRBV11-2 CASLSGGDTQYF
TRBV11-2 CASSFLAGYNEQFF
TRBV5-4 CASSFEGGSEVTGELFF
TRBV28 CASSFDQPQHF
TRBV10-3 CAISDEFGGTGVFQPQHF
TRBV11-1 CASSLSGASAHNEQFF
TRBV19 CASSFRGGKHEQFF
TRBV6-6 CASSSFGSEQYF
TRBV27 CASSAQEEATDTQYF
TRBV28 CASSSEGQVTGELFF
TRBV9 CASSAGVNTEAFF
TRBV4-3 CASSPELAGEMKRNEQFF
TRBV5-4 CASSSEPIEGTDTQYF
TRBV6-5 CASSRRDRVQDTQYF
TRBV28 CASSSVFDSYEQYF
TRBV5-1 CASSLAGEATYEQYF
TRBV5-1 CASSPDIGTEAFF
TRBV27 CASSPTGGTDTQYF
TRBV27 CASSGDADTQYF
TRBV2 CASSHLGPMETQYF
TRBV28 CASSFLPGNTEAFF
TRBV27 CASSPGTGLNTEAFF
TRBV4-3 CASSQDLANYGYTF
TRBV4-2 CASKRGGRVTGELFF
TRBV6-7 CASSYSYTDGISPLHF
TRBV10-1 CASRDFPGRILGYTF
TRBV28 CASTGTEFYEQYF
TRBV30 CAWRGMGAEAFF
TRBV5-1 CASTPGTGYEQYF
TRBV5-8 CATRHPDRGGYTF
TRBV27 CASSLQGGVYEQYF
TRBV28 CASSRSYGYTF
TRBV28 CASSFSASYNEQFF
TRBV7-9 CASSFEYYEQYF
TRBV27 CASSFQGSYGYTF
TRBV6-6 CASSYSNGGGTEAFF